A single sample gave rise to the 11 T cell receptor beta chains below, sequenced in a study of T cells in Graves' hyperthyroidism and ophthalmopathy. Template material for amplifying TCR beta CDR3 regions consisted of RNA transcripts. RT-PCR in the first round (using the HTBI primer set) targeted the TCR CDR3. TCRdb re-called the multiplex PCR reads through MiXCR, storing one row per CDR3 protein. The sample lists about 380,000 distinct CDR3 sequences; less than 20% were seen once. The sample was blood. These TCRs come from a man between 18 and 29 years old with Graves' ophthalmopathy.

This clonotype was seen many times. The rearrangement uses TRBV12-3 or TRBV12-4 and TRBJ1-5; weak D call: TRBD1 (5 bases). Trimming took off 5 bases at V and 2 bases at J, with 13 bases between the two ends. This CDR3 comprises 15 residues. CDR3 in amino acids: CASSGRVFGNQPQHF. CDR3 DNA sequence: TGTGCCAGCAGTGGCAGGGTTTTCGGCAATCAGCCCCAGCATTTT.

V is TRBV5-6 and J is TRBJ2-6; TRBD1 matches 7 bases. Per the germline V gene, CDR1 is SGHDT and CDR2 is YYEEEE. The CDR3 has 20 amino acids. V was pared by 3 bases and J by 0 bases, with 15 bases of the junction left unmatched. The CDR3 DNA reads as TGTGCCAGCAGCTCCCCCAGACAGGGTTTGGCTAGCTCTGGGGCCAACGTCCTGACTTTC. Translated, it gives CASSSPRQGLASSGANVLTF.

This clonotype was counted ten times or more. This rearrangement joins TRBV2 to TRBJ1-1; no clear D. Per the germline V gene, CDR1 is SNHLY and CDR2 is FYNNEI. The CDR3 has 14 amino acids. The V and J ends lost 7 bases and 0 bases respectively, with 12 bases between them. For the CDR3, the DNA is TGTGCCAGCAATATCTTACAACTGAACACTGAAGCTTTCTTT. Amino acids: CASNILQLNTEAFF.

The chain uses TRBV24-1 and TRBJ2-7; possibly TRBD2 for D (6 bases). The CDR3 runs to 12 residues. Germline values: CDR1 KGHDR, CDR2 SFDVKD. Between the trimmed V and J ends, which lost 9 bases and 7 bases, there was a span of 15 bases. CDR3 amino acids: CATGTLLGEQYF. CDR3 DNA: TGTGCCACCGGGACTCTGTTGGGGGAGCAGTACTTC.

The rearrangement joins TRBV6-2 or TRBV6-3 to TRBJ2-2; TRBD2 is a possible D gene (7 bases). CDR3 size: 12 residues. Germline assignment: CDR1 MNHEY and CDR2 SVGEGT. The V gene lost 8 bases and the J gene lost 4 bases, with 8 bases spanning the gap. The chain's CDR3 is CASGGATGELFF. The CDR3, as DNA: TGTGCCAGCGGGGGGGCCACCGGGGAGCTGTTTTTT.

V and J are TRBV5-1 and TRBJ2-5, with TRBD2 matching 9 bases. The CDR3 is made up of 16 amino acids. V dropped 4 bases and J dropped 5; count of bases not matched to a gene: 12. The germline V gene encodes CDR1 SGHRS and CDR2 YFSETQ. The DNA for the CDR3 is TGCGCCAGCAGCCCTCTGGGCGGGGGGGGGGGGGAGACCCAGTACTTC. Translation gives CASSPLGGGGGETQYF.

This clonotype was counted ten times or more. The V call is TRBV12-3 or TRBV12-4, the J call TRBJ1-5; unclear D gene. Trimming shortened V by 4 bases and J by 3 bases, and 16 bases separated the two germline ends. The CDR3 totals 16 residues. The CDR3 DNA is TGTGCCAGCAGTTACGGCTGGGATAGAGCCAATCAGCCCCAGCATTTT. Its translation is CASSYGWDRANQPQHF.

In its sample, this clonotype was seen many times. The chain is built from TRBV6-6 and TRBJ2-7, with D tentatively TRBD1 (5 bases). The V end was cut by 4 bases, the J end by 2 bases, with 12 bases between. CDR1 MNHNY and CDR2 SVGAGI come from the germline V gene (reference sequence). The CDR3 spans 14 residues. Written as DNA, the CDR3 is TGTGCCAGCAGTTTCGTCAGGGTACCCTACGAGCAGTACTTC. Translating it yields CASSFVRVPYEQYF.

The rearrangement joins TRBV28 to TRBJ2-4; perhaps D is TRBD1 or TRBD2 (5 bases each). The germline CDR1 and CDR2 sequences are MDHEN and SYDVKM. CDR3 length: 15 residues. V shed 6 bases and J shed 3 bases, with 15 bases lying between them. DNA for the CDR3: TGTGCCAGCAGCCTGACAGAGAGCGGCAAAAACATTCAGTACTTC. It specifies CASSLTESGKNIQYF.

This clonotype came up many times. CDR3: CASSQEGGEQYF. DNA for the CDR3: TGTGCCAGCAGCCAAGAAGGGGGCGAGCAGTACTTC. V and J are TRBV3-1 and TRBJ2-7, with a tentative D call TRBD1 (6 bases). Trimming removed 0 bases from V and 6 bases from J, with 6 bases in between. The CDR3 consists of 12 residues. Germline CDR1 and CDR2: LGHDT and YNNKEL (reference sequence).

This clonotype was seen at least ten times. This chain uses TRBV7-3 with TRBJ1-6; TRBD1 matches at 10 bases. The CDR3 is made up of 15 amino acids. The germline gives CDR1 SGHTA, CDR2 FQGTGA. Trimming cost V 5 bases and J 10 bases; bases outside gene matches: 8. CDR3 bases: TGTGCCAGCAGCCCTACCGGGACAGGGGTCTCACCCCTCCACTTT. This codes for CASSPTGTGVSPLHF. The full variable domain, its missing parts supplied by reference TRBV7-3 and TRBJ1-6, is GAGVSQTPSNKVTEKGKYVELRCDPISGHTALYWYRQSLGQGPEFLIYFQGTGAADDSGLPNDRFFAVRPEGSVSTLKIQRTERGDSAVYLCASSPTGTGVSPLHFGNGTRLTVT.